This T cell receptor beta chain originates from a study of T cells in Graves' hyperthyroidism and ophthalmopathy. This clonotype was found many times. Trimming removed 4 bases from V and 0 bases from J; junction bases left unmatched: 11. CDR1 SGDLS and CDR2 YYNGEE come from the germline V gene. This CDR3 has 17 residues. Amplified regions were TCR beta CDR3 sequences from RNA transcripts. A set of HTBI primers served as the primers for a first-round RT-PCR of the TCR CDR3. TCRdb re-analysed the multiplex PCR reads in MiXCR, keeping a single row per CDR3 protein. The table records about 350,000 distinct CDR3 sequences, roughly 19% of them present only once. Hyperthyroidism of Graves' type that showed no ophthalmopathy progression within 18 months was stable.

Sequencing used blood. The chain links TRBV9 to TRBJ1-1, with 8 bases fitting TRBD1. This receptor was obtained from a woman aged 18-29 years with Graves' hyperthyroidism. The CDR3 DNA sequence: TGTGCCAGCAGCACCGGACCGGGACAGGTAATGAACACTGAAGCTTTCTTT. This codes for CASSTGPGQVMNTEAFF.